This passage covers 8 T cell receptor beta chains from one sample sequenced in a study of blood T cell repertoires in COVID-19. The data were produced by immunoSEQ multiplex PCR, yet TCRdb's version contains in-frame clones alone and is incomplete. The sample yields 100,000 to 150,000 clones, roughly 83% seen once. Sequenced material: peripheral blood. Receptor source: a man in his sixties with acute or convalescent COVID-19.

The chain is built from TRBV27 and TRBJ2-3; weak D call: TRBD2 (6 bases). Germline V gene data show CDR1 as MNHEY and CDR2 as SMNVEV (reference sequence). The germline V and J ends were trimmed by 3 bases and 2 bases, with 9 bases remaining between them. This CDR3 spans 14 amino acids. The CDR3 nucleotides are TGTGCCAGCAGTTTTAGCGGATACACAGATACGCAGTATTTT. Translated: CASSFSGYTDTQYF.

V and J are TRBV6-5 and TRBJ1-1; tentatively, D is TRBD1 (5 bases). The length of the CDR3 is 14 residues. The V gene lost 3 bases and the J gene lost 2 bases, with 10 bases spanning the gap. The germline V gene encodes CDR1 MNHEY and CDR2 SVGAGI. Written as DNA, the CDR3 is TGTGCCAGCAGTTATTGGCAGGGAAACACTGAAGCTTTCTTT. It codes for CASSYWQGNTEAFF.

The chain links TRBV7-2 to TRBJ2-5, with 8 bases that match TRBD2. Per the germline V gene, CDR1 is SGHTA and CDR2 is FQGNSA. J was trimmed by 5 bases and V by 1 base; bases with no gene match: 6. The CDR3 totals 15 residues. CDR3 nucleotides: TGTGCCAGCAGCTTAGAGGCCGGGGGGGCGGAGACCCAGTACTTC. Translation: CASSLEAGGAETQYF.

The genes are TRBV6-5 and TRBJ1-5; perhaps TRBD1 as D (5 bases). This CDR3 spans 14 amino acids. V was clipped by 7 bases and J by 0 bases, with 10 bases between them. The V gene's germline CDR1 is MNHEY and CDR2 SVGAGI. CDR3 coding DNA: TGTGCCAGCATAGGGGTCCATAGCAATCAGCCCCAGCATTTT. It codes for CASIGVHSNQPQHF.

V gene TRBV5-1 combines with J gene TRBJ2-5, with 13 positions matching TRBD2. This CDR3 has 20 amino acids. CDR1 and CDR2 from the germline V gene are SGHRS and YFSETQ. The V and J ends lost 0 bases and 4 bases, in that order; junction bases with no gene match: 15. The CDR3 protein is CASSLVPSGLAGTEGETQYF. DNA of the CDR3: TGCGCCAGCAGCTTGGTACCCTCGGGACTAGCGGGAACCGAGGGAGAGACCCAGTACTTC.

The rearrangement uses TRBV5-4 and TRBJ1-6, with unresolved D. The germline gives CDR1 SGHNT, CDR2 YYREEE (reference sequence). V gave up 4 bases and J gave up 17 bases, with 22 bases separating them. The CDR3 sequence is 14 residues long. This CDR3 is CASSSTGPAKDFHF. The CDR3 nucleotides read TGTGCCAGCAGCAGTACTGGACCCGCTAAGGACTTCCACTTT. Drawing the rest from reference TRBV5-4 and TRBJ1-6, the complete variable domain is ETGVTQSPTHLIKTRGQQVTLRCSSQSGHNTVSWYQQALGQGPQFIFQYYREEENGRGNFPPRFSGLQFPNYSSELNVNALELDDSALYLCASSSTGPAKDFHFGNGTRLTVT.

This clone was seen only once. The J gene is TRBJ2-3, the V gene TRBV11-2; 10 bases map to TRBD2. Trimming at V came to 4 bases and at J to 3 bases, leaving 13 bases not matched to a gene. The CDR3 sequence is 18 residues long. Per the germline V gene, CDR1 is SGHAT and CDR2 is FQNNGV. CDR3 bases: TGTGCCAGCAGCTCCTCCCTCTTACTAGCGGGGCCGACAGATACGCAGTATTTT. Translated: CASSSSLLLAGPTDTQYF.

V usage is TRBV2 and J usage is TRBJ1-4, with TRBD1 as a possible D gene (5 bases). Germline V gives CDR1 SNHLY, CDR2 FYNNEI. The CDR3 has 15 amino acids. Trimming cost V 1 base and J 3 bases, with 9 bases left between them. The CDR3 DNA reads TGTGCCAGCAGTGAAGATCGGGACTCTAATGAAAAACTGTTTTTT. Amino acid sequence: CASSEDRDSNEKLFF.